This TCR beta chain originates from a study of blood T cell repertoires in COVID-19. At the level of the study: Researchers got acute and convalescent COVID-19 samples from the United States, Italy and Spain. Nucleic acid was either cDNA or gDNA, and it came from T cells, B-cell-depleted T cells, or PBMCs.

Source study methods: Reference gene primer amplification yielded estimated nucleated cell counts. TCRdb's copy holds only in-frame clones and misses some; the assay was immunoSEQ multiplex PCR. For V, J and clone size, that table is used; D and trimming come from the DNA. The sample consists of roughly 340,000 clones, about 87% of them appearing once. Cohorts were assigned according to the clinical history that participants reported. Germline V CDR1 and CDR2: SGHRS, YFSETQ. The ends lost 3 bases at V and 5 bases at J; junction bases unmatched: 8. The length of the CDR3 is 15 residues. V gene TRBV5-1 combines with J gene TRBJ2-7; TRBD1 agrees at 10 bases. This sequence was found in a man aged 35 to 55 in a cohort exposed to, infected with or recovered from COVID-19 (not recorded which). Sequencing was performed on PBMCs or T cells enriched from blood (not recorded which). The CDR3 sequence is CASSSKRDRGHEQYF. The DNA for the CDR3 is TGCGCCAGCAGCTCCAAACGGGACAGGGGTCACGAGCAGTACTTC.